This T cell receptor (beta chain) comes out of a study of blood T cell repertoires in COVID-19. The CDR3 extends over 14 amino acids. V dropped 7 bases and J dropped 3; count of bases not matched to a gene: 7. The germline V gene encodes CDR1 SGHVT and CDR2 SQSDAQ. How the authors handled the data: Counts of nucleated cells, estimated from reference gene primer amplification, were obtained. The repertoire was sequenced with immunoSEQ multiplex PCR; TCRdb's copy has only in-frame clones and lacks some. The DNA was the basis for D and trimming; V, J and clone size are from that table. The table lists around 200,000 clones, around 83% of them singletons, with less than 3.5% in the top ten.

The chain uses TRBV7-4 and TRBJ2-7, with 9 bases fitting TRBD2. Sequencing used peripheral blood. The sequence was collected from a man aged 45-65 years with active or convalescent COVID-19. The CDR3 sequence: CASIGTSLIYEQYF. The CDR3 DNA reads as TGTGCCAGCATCGGGACTAGCCTAATCTACGAGCAGTACTTC.